The present T cell receptor beta chain was sequenced within a study of human thymus T cells (dated by TCRdb to the early 2020s). Background on the whole study: The study characterized TCR alpha and beta repertoires from roughly 8 infant thymus samples and a few related peripheral blood samples. The infant donors were about 6 to 244 days old, and the cohort included six or seven males and a couple of females. Overall study outcomes, separate from this receptor: On average, roughly 800,000 unique TCRB clonotypes were obtained from thymus samples, compared with 70,000 to 90,000 from blood samples. Biased V and J gene segment usage appeared to be present in both thymic and peripheral blood repertoires.

The immunoSEQ multiplex PCR assay was used to amplify the TCRB and TCRAD loci from a standardized quantity of quality-controlled genomic DNA. Amplicons spanned the V(D)J region at a length sufficient to cover the CDR3 and identify V and J genes. Amplicon sequencing was performed on an Illumina platform through the commercial immunoSEQ service. The published analysis was carried out like this. Primer bias and sequencing errors were corrected as previously described, and TCRAD and TCRB definitions were based on the IMGT database. immunoSEQ Analyzer 3.0 and VDJTools were used for repertoire analysis, which covered basic statistics, V/J segment usage, diversity estimates, rarefaction and pairwise overlap. Diversity was estimated with Chao1, ChaoE, Efron-Thisted, Shannon and inverse Simpson indices, and also on datasets down-sampled to the smallest sample. Repertoire overlap was determined by strict matching of CDR3 nucleotide sequence, V gene and J gene, and Jaccard-based multidimensional scaling clustering was applied. TCRdb mirrors the immuneACCESS table, restricted to in-frame sequences. Some clones are absent from its copies; in checked studies, under half trace to an unresolved V gene, and the reason for the others is unknown. V and J calls plus clone size are reproduced from that table; the DNA served to infer D and trimming. The sample table lists over 35,000 clones, 94% of them with a count of one. More than 0.095% of the sample goes to the ten largest clones.

Donors were immunologically healthy infants undergoing open corrective cardiac surgery for congenital heart defects in Finland. During surgery, a small about 0.5-1 mL aliquot of peripheral blood was collected from four of the eight donors. For blood samples, genomic DNA was extracted from all available leukocytes instead of from a fixed number of cells. ACK lysis buffer was used to remove erythrocytes from the blood, and the remaining leukocytes were kept as pellets at -70 degrees C. Genomic DNA was extracted from frozen cell pellets with a QIAsymphony instrument. V lost 3 bases and J lost 14 bases; the stretch between them is 11 bases long. Reading from cysteine to phenylalanine, the CDR3 counts 12 amino acids. Only the CDR3 region is kept as DNA, spanning 36 bases read in frame from base 1. CDR1 is given as MRHNA and CDR2 as SNTAGT, both from the germline V gene. About this clone: Its antigen is still unknown. No base quality values were provided; no much bigger clone lies one nucleotide off.

Specimen: blood. The chain is made from TRBV6-4 and TRBJ1-6, with the identity of the D gene unclear. This receptor was identified in a boy younger than two with a congenital heart defect but otherwise immunologically healthy. The DNA sequence is given as TGTGCCAGCAGTGAGGGATTAAGGGCCCTCCACTTT. The translation is CASSEGLRALHF.